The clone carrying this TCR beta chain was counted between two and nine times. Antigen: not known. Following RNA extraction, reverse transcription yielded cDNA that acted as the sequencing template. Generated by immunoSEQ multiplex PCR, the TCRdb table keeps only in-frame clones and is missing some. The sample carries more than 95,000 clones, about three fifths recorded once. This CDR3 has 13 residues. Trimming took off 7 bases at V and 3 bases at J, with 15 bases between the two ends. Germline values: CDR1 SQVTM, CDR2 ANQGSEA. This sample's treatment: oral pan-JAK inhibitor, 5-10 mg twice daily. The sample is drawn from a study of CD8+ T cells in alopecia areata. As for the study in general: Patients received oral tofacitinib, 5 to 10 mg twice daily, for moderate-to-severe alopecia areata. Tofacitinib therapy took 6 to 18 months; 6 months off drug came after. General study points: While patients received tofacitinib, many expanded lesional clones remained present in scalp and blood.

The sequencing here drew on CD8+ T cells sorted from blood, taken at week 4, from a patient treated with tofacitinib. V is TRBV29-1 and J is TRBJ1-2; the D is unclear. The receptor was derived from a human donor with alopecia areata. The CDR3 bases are TGCAGCGGGTGGCCTGGTCAGGACTATGGCTACACCTTC. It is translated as CSGWPGQDYGYTF.